This entry lists 24 T cell receptor beta chains sequenced from one sample in a study of blood T cells in healthy people across ages. A J-beta primer mix and a sample-barcoded 5' primer were used in a second PCR of about 7 to 12 cycles. TCRdb reprocessed the 5' RACE reads with MiXCR, giving one entry per CDR3 protein. Of 700,000 to 950,000 distinct CDR3 sequences in the sample, about 62% were seen once. Specimen: blood. The receptors derive from a man aged 25-40 years in good health.

This clonotype has just one count. This chain links TRBV29-1 with TRBJ2-1, with 10 positions matching TRBD1. V trimming: 1 base; J trimming: 7 bases; junction bases outside the gene matches: 4. The CDR3 loop spans 14 amino acids. CDR1 and CDR2 (germline): SQVTM, ANQGSEA. The CDR3 DNA reads TGCAGCGTTGAAGGACAGGGGGCGGTGAATGAGCAGTTCTTC. This gives the protein CSVEGQGAVNEQFF.

This rearrangement joins TRBV24-1 to TRBJ2-2, with TRBD1 matching 7 bases. The CDR3 spans 15 residues. Germline V gives CDR1 KGHDR, CDR2 SFDVKD. J lost 6 bases, V lost 10 bases, and 13 bases had no gene match. Here the CDR3 reads CATEDRPPSAGELFF. In DNA form, the CDR3 reads TGTGCCACAGAGGACAGGCCGCCTTCGGCCGGGGAGCTGTTTTTT.

The chain links TRBV7-2 to TRBJ2-5, with D perhaps matching TRBD2 (6 bases). The germline V and J ends were trimmed by 1 base and 8 bases, with 17 bases remaining between them. Per germline, CDR1 SGHTA and CDR2 FQGNSA. The CDR3 is made up of 15 amino acids. The CDR3 DNA is TGTGCCAGCAGCTTAGACGAAACGGTGGGGGGAACCCAGTACTTC. Its protein is CASSLDETVGGTQYF.

The genes are TRBV7-2 and TRBJ2-7; 7 nucleotides line up with TRBD2. Germline V gene data show CDR1 as SGHTA and CDR2 as FQGNSA. The junction had 3 bases not matched to a gene; V was cut back by 1 base and J by 0 bases. The length of the CDR3 is 15 residues. CDR3 bases: TGTGCCAGCAGCTTAGTTGGGGAGGGCTCCTACGAGCAGTACTTC. This translates into CASSLVGEGSYEQYF.

This clonotype was counted once. The J gene is TRBJ2-7, the V gene TRBV9, with D tentatively TRBD1 (5 bases). V lost 2 bases and J 4 bases, leaving 13 bases between the germline ends. Germline CDR1 and CDR2: SGDLS and YYNGEE. This CDR3 is built from 14 residues. The CDR3 sequence: CASSVATKGYEQYF. The CDR3 nucleotides read TGTGCCAGCAGCGTGGCGACAAAGGGGTACGAGCAGTACTTC.

J is TRBJ2-3 and V is TRBV6-5; 8 positions agree with TRBD1. Trimming at V came to 2 bases and at J to 3 bases, leaving 4 bases not matched to a gene. There are 15 residues in the CDR3. The germline CDR1 and CDR2 sequences are MNHEY and SVGAGI. CDR3 region: CASSYATGATDTQYF. DNA of the CDR3: TGTGCCAGCAGTTACGCGACAGGGGCTACAGATACGCAGTATTTT.

This clonotype occurred a few times. This chain links TRBV28 with TRBJ2-4, with D unresolved. Deletions cut 5 bases from V and 3 bases from J, with 11 bases between. The CDR3 has 14 amino acids. The germline V gene encodes CDR1 MDHEN and CDR2 SYDVKM. CDR3 bases: TGTGCCAGCAGTCTCGGCAGAAACAAAAACATTCAGTACTTC. Translation gives CASSLGRNKNIQYF.

The rearrangement links TRBV7-8 to TRBJ2-1; D is possibly TRBD2 (5 bases). Trimming shortened V by 7 bases and J by 9 bases, and 22 bases separated the two germline ends. The CDR3 totals 15 residues. CDR1 is SGHVS, CDR2 FQNEAQ, per germline. The CDR3 loop reads CASTGIRDRRGEQFF. CDR3 nucleotide sequence: TGTGCCAGCACCGGCATCCGGGATAGGCGCGGTGAGCAGTTCTTC.

As concerns this clonotype: The junction departs from germline at one end; a sequencing error may be responsible. This chain joins TRBV5-1 and TRBJ2-1; D unclear. Per the germline V gene, CDR1 is SGHRS and CDR2 is YFSETQ. The CDR3 consists of 16 residues. CDR3 DNA sequence: TGCGCCAGCAGCTTGGTAGCCAGCAGCTCCAACAATGAGCAGTTCTTC. Translating it yields CASSLVASSSNNEQFF.

Comments on this clonotype: One end of the junction varies from germline; a read error may be responsible. The chain is built from TRBV12-3 or TRBV12-4 and TRBJ2-5; D gene uncertain. The CDR3 contains 11 residues. CDR3 coding DNA: TGTGCCAGCAGTCTCATCCACGAGCAGTGCTTC. Translated, it gives CASSLIHEQCF.

The chain employs TRBV20-1 and TRBJ2-5; TRBD2 matches 10 bases. The V and J ends lost 3 bases and 7 bases, in that order; junction bases with no gene match: 5. Germline values: CDR1 DFQATT, CDR2 SNEGSKA (reference sequence). The CDR3 has 13 amino acids. The CDR3 spells CSASLAGVGTQYF. DNA of the CDR3: TGCAGTGCTAGCCTAGCGGGAGTAGGGACCCAGTACTTC.

The CDR3 protein is CSARRHGGPYNEQFF. The CDR3 DNA reads TGCAGTGCTAGACGCCACGGGGGGCCCTACAATGAGCAGTTCTTC. The V call is TRBV20-1, the J call TRBJ2-1; possibly TRBD2 for D (7 bases). Germline lookup yields CDR1 DFQATT and CDR2 SNEGSKA (reference sequence). The CDR3 totals 15 residues. Trimming removed 2 bases at V and 2 bases at J, with 13 bases between.

In this sample, this clonotype turned up a few times. This chain links TRBV29-1 with TRBJ2-7; D unclear. Germline CDR1 is SQVTM and CDR2 is ANQGSEA. V was cut by 4 bases and J by 0 bases, with 10 bases left in between. The CDR3 is made up of 13 amino acids. The chain's CDR3 is CSVGGYLSYEQYF. DNA of the CDR3: TGCAGCGTTGGAGGCTACCTCTCCTACGAGCAGTACTTC.

V usage is TRBV20-1 and J usage is TRBJ2-7; 7 nucleotides match TRBD2. The V gene's germline CDR1 is DFQATT and CDR2 SNEGSKA (reference sequence). The length of the CDR3 is 13 residues. Trimming removed 3 bases from V and 0 bases from J; junction bases left unmatched: 2. The CDR3, as DNA: TGCAGTGCTAGCCGGGGGGACTCCTACGAGCAGTACTTC. It is translated as CSASRGDSYEQYF.

Concerning this clonotype: Its ends do not fully match the called genes, so a read error is possible. The chain is built from TRBV5-6 and TRBJ2-3; D is possibly TRBD2 (6 bases). The CDR3 sequence is 15 residues long. Germline CDR1 and CDR2: SGHDT and YYEEEE. The CDR3 sequence: CASSLVAAPTATQYF. The DNA of the CDR3 is TGTGCCAGCAGCTTGGTAGCGGCACCCACAGCTACGCAGTATTTT.

This rearrangement joins TRBV7-2 to TRBJ2-1, with 8 bases lining up with TRBD2. Germline CDR1 SGHTA, CDR2 FQGNSA. The CDR3 covers 16 residues. V was pared by 1 base and J by 10 bases, with 12 bases of the junction left unmatched. The chain's CDR3 is CASSLGGSGATYEQFF. The CDR3 nucleotides read TGTGCCAGCAGCTTAGGAGGTAGCGGGGCGACCTACGAGCAGTTCTTC.

The rearrangement joins TRBV9 to TRBJ2-3, with 9 positions matching TRBD1. This CDR3 contains 16 residues. The germline CDR1 and CDR2 sequences are SGDLS and YYNGEE. The V segment lost 3 bases and the J segment 6 bases; nucleotides outside the gene matches: 11. The CDR3 reads CASSATGGRSTDTQYF. The CDR3 nucleotides are TGTGCCAGCAGCGCCACAGGGGGCAGATCCACGGATACGCAGTATTTT.

The V call is TRBV28, the J call TRBJ2-3; D is ambiguous. The CDR3 consists of 16 residues. The V and J ends lost 1 base and 4 bases respectively, with 15 bases between them. Germline-derived CDR1 and CDR2 are MDHEN and SYDVKM. This chain's CDR3 is CASSLFRSWRSDTQYF. Written as DNA, the CDR3 is TGTGCCAGCAGTTTATTCAGATCTTGGAGATCAGATACGCAGTATTTT.

The chain is built from TRBV6-2 or TRBV6-3 and TRBJ2-1, with D perhaps matching TRBD2 (5 bases). There are 13 residues in the CDR3. CDR1 MNHEY and CDR2 SVGEGT come from the germline V gene. V dropped 7 bases and J dropped 5 bases, with 12 bases sitting between them. The CDR3 nucleotides are TGTGCCAGCACGGACTCAACGCACAATGAGCAGTTCTTC. Encoded protein: CASTDSTHNEQFF.

The genes are TRBV5-1 and TRBJ1-2, with 9 bases identical to TRBD1. The V gene end was trimmed by 0 bases and the J gene end by 5 bases; junction bases not matched to a gene: 2. Germline V lookup: CDR1 SGHRS, CDR2 YFSETQ. The CDR3 has 14 amino acids. DNA for the CDR3: TGCGCCAGCAGCTTGGGGGACAGGGAATATGGCTACACCTTC. Translated, it gives CASSLGDREYGYTF. Using reference TRBV5-1 and TRBJ1-2 for the parts outside the CDR3, the full variable domain is KAGVTQTPRYLIKTRGQQVTLSCSPISGHRSVSWYQQTPGQGLQFLFEYFSETQRNKGNFPGRFSGRQFSNSRSEMNVSTLELGDSALYLCASSLGDREYGYTFGSGTRLTVV.

This clonotype occurred a few times. The V and J genes are TRBV9 and TRBJ2-5, with D possibly matching TRBD1 (5 bases). Germline V gene lookup returns CDR1 SGDLS and CDR2 YYNGEE. The CDR3 spans 14 residues. V shed 0 bases and J shed 7 bases, with 13 bases lying between them. The CDR3 here is CASSVAGTQGTQYF. The CDR3 nucleotides are TGTGCCAGCAGCGTAGCCGGTACCCAGGGGACCCAGTACTTC.

The chain recombines TRBV2 with TRBJ2-1, with 10 nucleotides matching TRBD2. Germline CDR1 and CDR2: SNHLY and FYNNEI. The length of the CDR3 is 15 residues. The V gene end was trimmed by 3 bases and the J gene end by 5 bases; junction bases not matched to a gene: 4. The chain's CDR3 is CASSDSGGKNNEQFF. CDR3 DNA: TGTGCCAGCAGTGATAGCGGGGGGAAAAACAATGAGCAGTTCTTC.

This chain links TRBV20-1 with TRBJ2-7, with 8 nucleotides matching TRBD2. The CDR3 covers 16 residues. V was clipped by 1 base and J by 0 bases; unmatched bases: 8. Germline CDR1 reads DFQATT; CDR2 reads SNEGSKA (reference sequence). In nucleotides, the CDR3 is TGCAGTGCTAGAGCATTGGGACTAGGGAGCTCCTACGAGCAGTACTTC. Residues: CSARALGLGSSYEQYF.

This clonotype was recorded once. DNA for the CDR3: TGTGCCAGCAGTCGGAAGAGCGGGTGGGGAAATGAGCAGTTCTTC. Residues: CASSRKSGWGNEQFF. This chain connects TRBV28 to TRBJ2-1; D is perhaps TRBD2 (6 bases). Germline values: CDR1 MDHEN, CDR2 SYDVKM. This CDR3 contains 15 residues. Trimming took 5 bases from V and 7 from J, leaving 18 bases between them.